This TCR beta chain was identified during a study of shared T cell receptors in the human thymus. This CDR3 comprises 17 residues. V lost 4 bases and J 4 bases, leaving 19 bases between the germline ends. CDR1 is LGHNA, CDR2 YSLEER, per germline. Assay: immunoSEQ multiplex PCR; the TCRdb copy retains only in-frame clones and omits some. The repertoire holds 700,000 or so clones, with approximately 85% as singletons. These data were also filed under a second study, of human thymus T cells. That paper states: Corrective heart surgery yielded resections, and these provided the thymus tissue. Thymic and blood repertoires appeared to show biased V and J gene usage.

This TCR was recovered from a girl under three years old with a congenital heart defect. The J gene is TRBJ2-2, the V gene TRBV4-3; perhaps TRBD2 as D (7 bases). Sequenced material: thymocytes. In nucleotides, the CDR3 is TGCGCCAGCAGCCCTCATCCACGGGGGGCAGGCACCGGGGAGCTGTTTTTT. Protein: CASSPHPRGAGTGELFF.